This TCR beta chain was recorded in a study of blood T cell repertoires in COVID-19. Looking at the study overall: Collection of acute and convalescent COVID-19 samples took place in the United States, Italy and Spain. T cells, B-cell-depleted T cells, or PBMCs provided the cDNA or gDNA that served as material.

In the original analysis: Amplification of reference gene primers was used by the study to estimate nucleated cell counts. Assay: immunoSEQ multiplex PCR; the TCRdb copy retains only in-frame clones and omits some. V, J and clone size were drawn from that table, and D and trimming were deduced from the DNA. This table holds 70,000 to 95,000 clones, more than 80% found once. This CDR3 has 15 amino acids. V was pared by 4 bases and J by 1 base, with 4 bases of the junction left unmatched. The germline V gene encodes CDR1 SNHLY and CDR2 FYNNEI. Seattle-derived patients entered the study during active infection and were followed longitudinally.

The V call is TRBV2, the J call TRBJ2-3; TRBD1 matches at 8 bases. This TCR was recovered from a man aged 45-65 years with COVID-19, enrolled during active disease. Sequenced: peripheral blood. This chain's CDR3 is CASSGQGRRTDTQYF. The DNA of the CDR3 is TGTGCCAGCAGTGGACAGGGGCGACGCACAGATACGCAGTATTTT.